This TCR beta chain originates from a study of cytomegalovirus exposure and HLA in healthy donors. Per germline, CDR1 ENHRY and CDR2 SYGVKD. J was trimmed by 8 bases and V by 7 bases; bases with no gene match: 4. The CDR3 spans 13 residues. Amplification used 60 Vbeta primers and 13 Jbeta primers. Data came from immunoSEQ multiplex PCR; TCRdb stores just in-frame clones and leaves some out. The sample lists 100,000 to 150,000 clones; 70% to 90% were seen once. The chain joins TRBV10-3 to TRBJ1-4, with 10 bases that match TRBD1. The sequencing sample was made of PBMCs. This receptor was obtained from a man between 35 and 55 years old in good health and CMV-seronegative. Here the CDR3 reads CAINRDRGEKLFF. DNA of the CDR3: TGTGCCATCAACCGGGACAGGGGCGAAAAACTGTTTTTT.